Below are 21 T cell receptor beta chains sequenced from a single sample in a study of cytomegalovirus exposure and HLA in healthy donors. PCR amplification relied on 60 Vbeta primers (plus 13 Jbeta primers). Measured with immunoSEQ multiplex PCR; TCRdb has only the in-frame clones, and not every one. The table has around 160,000 clones, roughly four fifths seen once. The sample consisted of PBMCs. These receptors were obtained from a man aged 50-59 years in good health and CMV-seropositive.

V usage is TRBV7-9 and J usage is TRBJ2-1; a possible D gene is TRBD1 (6 bases). CDR3 size: 15 residues. The V gene's germline CDR1 is SEHNR and CDR2 FQNEAQ (reference sequence). V lost 4 bases and J lost 0, with 10 bases in between. The chain's CDR3 is CASSSGQSSYNEQFF. DNA of the CDR3: TGTGCCAGCAGCTCCGGACAGTCCTCCTACAATGAGCAGTTCTTC.

The chain employs TRBV28 and TRBJ1-2, with 10 bases that match TRBD1. The CDR3 is 15 residues long. The germline V gene encodes CDR1 MDHEN and CDR2 SYDVKM. Losses at the gene ends were 5 bases for V and 4 bases for J; bases not matched to a gene: 7. In DNA form, the CDR3 reads TGTGCCAGCAGTCCAGGGACAGGGGCCCCCTATGGCTACACCTTC. This encodes CASSPGTGAPYGYTF.

The chain employs TRBV7-9 and TRBJ2-1; 10 bases align to TRBD2. Per the germline V gene, CDR1 is SEHNR and CDR2 is FQNEAQ (reference sequence). V lost 5 bases to trimming and J lost 7 bases; unmatched junction nucleotides: 8. The CDR3 totals 15 residues. CDR3 sequence: CASSPQRGGKNEQFF. CDR3 bases: TGTGCCAGCAGCCCTCAGCGGGGGGGTAAAAATGAGCAGTTCTTC.

This CDR3 is CASSQTNRGTEAFF. In DNA, the CDR3 is TGCGCCAGCAGCCAAACCAACAGGGGCACTGAAGCTTTCTTT. This sequence joins TRBV4-3 and TRBJ1-1; 7 bases fit TRBD1. V lost 2 bases, J lost 4 bases, and 4 bases stayed unmatched. The CDR3 extends over 14 amino acids. Germline values: CDR1 LGHNA, CDR2 YSLEER.

In this sample, this clone turned up once. The chain couples TRBV2 to TRBJ1-4; the match to TRBD1 covers 7 bases. Trimming took 8 bases from V and 5 from J; bases not matched to a gene: 11. Germline V lookup: CDR1 SNHLY, CDR2 FYNNEI. The CDR3 runs to 15 residues. The CDR3 nucleotides read TGTGCCAGCCACCTCCGGACAGGTTTAAATGAAAAACTGTTTTTT. The encoded protein is CASHLRTGLNEKLFF.

This clone appeared once. The CDR3 protein is CASSRGLVGTDTQYF. The CDR3 nucleotides read TGTGCCAGCAGCCGTGGACTAGTCGGCACAGATACGCAGTATTTT. The chain couples TRBV7-9 to TRBJ2-3, with TRBD2 matching over 7 bases. J gave up 1 base and V 5 bases, and 6 bases lay outside the gene matches. Germline V CDR1 and CDR2: SEHNR, FQNEAQ (reference sequence). This CDR3 is built from 15 residues. Together with reference TRBV7-9 and TRBJ2-3, the CDR3 gives the full variable domain: DTGVSQNPRHKITKRGQNVTFRCDPISEHNRLYWYRQTLGQGPEFLTYFQNEAQLEKSRLLSDRFSAERPKGSFSTLEIQRTEQGDSAMYLCASSRGLVGTDTQYFGPGTRLTVL.

The chain recombines TRBV28 with TRBJ1-5; 10 bases align to TRBD1. Trimming removed 6 bases from V and 6 bases from J; junction bases left unmatched: 5. The CDR3 spans 14 residues. Germline CDR1 and CDR2: MDHEN and SYDVKM. CDR3 DNA: TGTGCCAGCAGCTTAGGGACAGGGGTTCAGCCCCAGCATTTT. Amino acid sequence: CASSLGTGVQPQHF.

The chain's CDR3 is CASSLDRERGYTF. DNA for the CDR3: TGTGCCAGCAGCTTAGACAGGGAAAGGGGTTACACCTTC. The rearrangement uses TRBV7-2 and TRBJ1-2; TRBD1 is a possible D gene (6 bases). From germline, CDR1 is SGHTA and CDR2 FQGNSA. The CDR3 covers 13 residues. The V end lost 1 base, the J end lost 11 bases, and 14 bases lay between the germline ends.

The chain has TRBV4-1 and TRBJ2-7, with D possibly TRBD1 on 6 matching bases. V lost 0 bases and J 2 bases, leaving 17 bases between the germline ends. CDR3 length: 17 amino acids. Germline lookup yields CDR1 MGHRA and CDR2 YSYEKL. The CDR3 region is CASSQDWEAGETYEQYF. CDR3 nucleotides: TGCGCCAGCAGCCAAGATTGGGAAGCAGGGGAGACCTACGAGCAGTACTTC.

V gene TRBV28 combines with J gene TRBJ2-3; 14 nucleotides align to TRBD2. From germline, CDR1 is MDHEN and CDR2 SYDVKM. The CDR3 consists of 19 residues. V gave up 5 bases and J gave up 0 bases; unmatched junction bases: 10. The CDR3 nucleotides are TGTGCCAGCAGTCAAGGACTAGCGGGGGGTAAGCTTAGCACAGATACGCAGTATTTT. This gives the protein CASSQGLAGGKLSTDTQYF.

The chain is built from TRBV4-3 and TRBJ2-2; 9 bases are shared with TRBD1. Germline values: CDR1 LGHNA, CDR2 YSLEER. Trimming cost V 3 bases and J 6 bases; bases outside gene matches: 5. The CDR3 extends over 15 amino acids. CDR3 sequence (DNA): TGCGCCAGCAGCCAGGGGACAGGGCTCCCCGGGGAGCTGTTTTTT. Amino acids: CASSQGTGLPGELFF.

The rearrangement uses TRBV28 and TRBJ1-1, with a tentative D call TRBD1 (6 bases). Germline V gene lookup returns CDR1 MDHEN and CDR2 SYDVKM. This CDR3 is built from 13 residues. Trimming took off 6 bases at V and 1 base at J, with 9 bases between the two ends. CDR3 protein: CASRGQKNTEAFF. CDR3 coding DNA: TGTGCCAGCAGAGGACAGAAGAACACTGAAGCTTTCTTT. Together with reference TRBV28 and TRBJ1-1, the CDR3 gives the full variable domain: DVKVTQSSRYLVKRTGEKVFLECVQDMDHENMFWYRQDPGLGLRLIYFSYDVKMKEKGDIPEGYSVSREKKERFSLILESASTNQTSMYLCASRGQKNTEAFFGQGTRLTVV.

The chain joins TRBV5-1 to TRBJ2-1; 12 bases fit TRBD2. CDR1 and CDR2 from the germline V gene are SGHRS and YFSETQ. V lost 0 bases, J lost 6 bases, and 4 bases stayed unmatched. The CDR3 loop spans 16 amino acids. The CDR3 spells CASSLAGTSGFNEQFF. The CDR3 DNA reads as TGCGCCAGCAGCTTGGCCGGGACTAGCGGGTTCAATGAGCAGTTCTTC.

The rearrangement joins TRBV14 to TRBJ2-7; D is unclear. Trimming took 5 bases from V and 6 from J, leaving 8 bases between them. Germline V CDR1 and CDR2: SGHDN, FVKESK. The CDR3 totals 11 residues. CDR3 in amino acids: CASSSLSEQYF. The CDR3 DNA follows: TGTGCCAGCAGCTCCCTCTCCGAGCAGTACTTC.

In this sample, this clone turned up a few times. The genes are TRBV5-4 and TRBJ2-1, with D perhaps matching TRBD2 (7 bases). V was cut by 4 bases and J by 3 bases, with 17 bases left in between. Germline loops: CDR1 SGHNT, CDR2 YYREEE (reference sequence). There are 16 residues in the CDR3. The CDR3 coding sequence is TGTGCCAGCAGCGACATCGAGGGGGGGCTCTACAATGAGCAGTTCTTC. It is translated as CASSDIEGGLYNEQFF.

The chain couples TRBV19 to TRBJ2-3; D is perhaps TRBD1 (6 bases). CDR1 LNHDA and CDR2 SQIVND come from the germline V gene (reference sequence). The CDR3 contains 18 residues. The V and J ends lost 5 bases and 0 bases respectively, with 21 bases between them. CDR3 amino acids: CASSRKGHLSPSTDTQYF. In nucleotides, the CDR3 is TGTGCCAGTAGTCGTAAGGGACACCTCTCCCCTAGCACAGATACGCAGTATTTT.

This chain links TRBV27 with TRBJ2-5; 10 bases agree with TRBD2. V trimming: 8 bases; J trimming: 4 bases; junction bases outside the gene matches: 13. The CDR3 has 16 residues. The V gene's germline CDR1 is MNHEY and CDR2 SMNVEV (reference sequence). CDR3 DNA sequence: TGTGCCAGCCCAACGGTGGCTAGCGGGAGCCGAGAGACCCAGTACTTC. It specifies CASPTVASGSRETQYF.

This chain uses TRBV28 with TRBJ1-2, with TRBD1 as a possible D gene (5 bases). Germline V gene data show CDR1 as MDHEN and CDR2 as SYDVKM. The CDR3 runs to 13 residues. V gave up 3 bases and J gave up 5 bases, with 10 bases separating them. The DNA of the CDR3 is TGTGCCAGCAGTTTGGCAGGGTGGTATGGCTACACCTTC. Its translation: CASSLAGWYGYTF.

The genes are TRBV19 and TRBJ2-7, with 10 bases aligning to TRBD1. V lost 3 bases to trimming and J lost 3 bases; unmatched junction nucleotides: 5. Germline values: CDR1 LNHDA, CDR2 SQIVND (reference sequence). The CDR3 runs 15 residues. CDR3 nucleotide sequence: TGTGCCAGTAGTATGGCCGGGACAGGGGACTACGAGCAGTACTTC. Protein sequence: CASSMAGTGDYEQYF.

This chain links TRBV19 with TRBJ2-5; D possibly corresponds to TRBD1 (5 bases). Germline V gene lookup returns CDR1 LNHDA and CDR2 SQIVND (reference sequence). Trimming removed 2 bases from V and 1 base from J, with 8 bases in between. The CDR3 length is 14 residues. The CDR3: CASSIRQSQETQYF. As DNA, the CDR3 is TGTGCCAGTAGTATAAGACAGTCCCAAGAGACCCAGTACTTC.

The chain joins TRBV9 to TRBJ2-2; 11 nucleotides align to TRBD2. The CDR3 spans 17 residues. V was pared by 4 bases and J by 0 bases, with 5 bases of the junction left unmatched. Germline CDR1 is SGDLS and CDR2 is YYNGEE. The CDR3 loop is CASSLTSGGANTGELFF. DNA for the CDR3: TGTGCCAGCAGCCTAACTAGCGGGGGAGCGAACACCGGGGAGCTGTTTTTT.